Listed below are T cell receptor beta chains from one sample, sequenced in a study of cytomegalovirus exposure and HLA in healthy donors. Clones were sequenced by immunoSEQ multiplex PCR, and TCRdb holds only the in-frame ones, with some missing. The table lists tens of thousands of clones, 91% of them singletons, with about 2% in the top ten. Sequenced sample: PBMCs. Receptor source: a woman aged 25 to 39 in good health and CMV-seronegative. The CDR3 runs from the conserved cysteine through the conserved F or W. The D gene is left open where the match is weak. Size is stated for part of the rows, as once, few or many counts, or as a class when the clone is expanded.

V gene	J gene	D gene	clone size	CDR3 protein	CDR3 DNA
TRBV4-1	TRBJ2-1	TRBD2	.	CASSQGFSGSYNEQFF	TGCGCCAGCAGCCAAGGATTTAGCGGGAGCTACAATGAGCAGTTCTTC
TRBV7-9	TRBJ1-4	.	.	CASSLFGGEATNEKLFF	TGTGCCAGCAGCTTATTTGGGGGGGAAGCAACTAATGAAAAACTGTTTTTT
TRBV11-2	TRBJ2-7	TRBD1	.	CASSLTGGGEQYF	TGTGCCAGCAGCTTGACAGGGGGAGGCGAGCAGTACTTC
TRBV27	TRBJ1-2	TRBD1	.	CASSLRTGRGIDYGYTF	TGTGCCAGCAGTTTAAGGACAGGGCGAGGGATCGACTATGGCTACACCTTC
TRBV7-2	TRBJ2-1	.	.	CASSLNYRDEQFF	TGTGCCAGCAGCTTAAATTACAGGGATGAGCAGTTCTTC
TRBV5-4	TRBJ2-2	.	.	CASRPLTGRGELFF	TGTGCCAGCAGACCACTCACAGGGCGCGGGGAGCTGTTTTTT
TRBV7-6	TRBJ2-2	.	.	CASSLNRELFF	TGTGCCAGCAGCCTCAACAGGGAGCTGTTTTTT
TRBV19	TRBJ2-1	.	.	CASRQGGSYNEQFF	TGTGCCAGTAGGCAGGGAGGCTCCTACAATGAGCAGTTCTTC
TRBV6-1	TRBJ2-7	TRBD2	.	CASASGRNEQYF	TGTGCCAGCGCCAGCGGGAGGAACGAGCAGTACTTC
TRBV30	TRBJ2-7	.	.	CAWSSDRGLYEQYF	TGTGCCTGGAGTTCAGACAGAGGCCTCTACGAGCAGTACTTC
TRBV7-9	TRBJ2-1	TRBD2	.	CASSLGTSGREQFF	TGTGCCAGCAGCTTAGGGACTAGCGGGCGGGAGCAGTTCTTC
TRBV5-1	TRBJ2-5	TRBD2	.	CASRGGLLQETQYF	TGCGCCAGCCGCGGGGGACTACTCCAAGAGACCCAGTACTTC
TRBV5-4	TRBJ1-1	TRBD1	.	CASRGQGGTEAFF	TGTGCCAGCAGGGGACAGGGGGGGACTGAAGCTTTCTTT
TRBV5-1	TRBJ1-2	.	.	CAGYLAQQGRGYTF	TGCGCCGGCTACCTCGCCCAACAGGGACGGGGCTACACCTTC
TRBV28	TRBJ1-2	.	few	CASSRAGPYGYTF	TGTGCCAGCAGCAGGGCCGGTCCCTATGGCTACACCTTC
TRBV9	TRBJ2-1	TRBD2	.	CASSGVISGSHNEQFF	TGTGCCAGCAGCGGGGTTATTAGCGGGAGTCACAATGAGCAGTTCTTC
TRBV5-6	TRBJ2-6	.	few	CASSLRRDSGANVLTF	TGTGCCAGCAGCTTGCGCCGGGACTCTGGGGCCAACGTCCTGACTTTC
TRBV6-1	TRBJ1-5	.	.	CASSESGRVIDQPQHF	TGTGCCAGCAGTGAATCGGGCAGGGTAATCGATCAGCCCCAGCATTTT
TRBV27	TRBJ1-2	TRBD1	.	CASSFRQGDGYTF	TGTGCCAGCAGTTTCCGGCAGGGGGACGGCTACACCTTC